The 10 T cell receptor beta chains below come from one sample, sequenced in a study of blood T cell repertoires in COVID-19. The repertoire was sequenced with immunoSEQ multiplex PCR; TCRdb's copy has only in-frame clones and lacks some. The sample yields fewer than 400,000 clones, over 80% seen once. Sequenced: PBMCs or T cells enriched from blood (not recorded which). The receptors derive from a man aged 30 to 45 who had recovered from COVID-19.

The chain combines TRBV7-9 with TRBJ2-2; 9 nucleotides match TRBD1. The CDR3 runs to 16 residues. Germline values: CDR1 SEHNR, CDR2 FQNEAQ (reference sequence). The J segment lost 4 bases and the V segment lost 2 bases, leaving 5 bases of the junction unmatched. The CDR3 loop reads CASSLPGQGRTGELFF. In nucleotides, the CDR3 is TGTGCCAGCAGCTTACCGGGACAGGGACGCACCGGGGAGCTGTTTTTT.

The chain carries TRBV28 and TRBJ2-7, with 7 bases that match TRBD1. Losses at the gene ends were 4 bases for V and 2 bases for J; bases not matched to a gene: 11. The germline CDR1 and CDR2 sequences are MDHEN and SYDVKM. This CDR3 is 16 amino acids long. The CDR3 coding sequence is TGTGCCAGCAGTTCCCCTTCGACAGGGCGCACCTACGAGCAGTACTTC. Its protein is CASSSPSTGRTYEQYF.

This chain uses TRBV29-1 with TRBJ1-2; TRBD1 matches 7 bases. Germline V gene lookup returns CDR1 SQVTM and CDR2 ANQGSEA. This CDR3 has 14 residues. Trimming at V came to 3 bases and at J to 2 bases, leaving 6 bases not matched to a gene. The CDR3 protein is CSVDLGQLNYGYTF. The CDR3 region has the DNA TGCAGCGTTGATCTGGGACAGCTAAACTATGGCTACACCTTC.

This chain links TRBV6-5 with TRBJ2-7, with TRBD1 matching over 9 bases. The CDR3 runs to 13 residues. Germline values: CDR1 MNHEY, CDR2 SVGAGI. J gave up 3 bases and V 6 bases, and 3 bases lay outside the gene matches. In nucleotides, the CDR3 is TGTGCCAGCAGGGGGACAGGGAACTACGAGCAGTACTTC. As protein: CASRGTGNYEQYF.

The chain couples TRBV28 to TRBJ1-5; no firm D call. The V gene lost 3 bases and the J gene lost 2 bases, with 14 bases spanning the gap. Looked up from germline, CDR1 is MDHEN and CDR2 is SYDVKM. This CDR3 has 16 residues. CDR3 protein: CASSFAGTAGNQPQHF. The CDR3 DNA follows: TGTGCCAGCAGTTTTGCTGGCACCGCAGGCAATCAGCCCCAGCATTTT.

The rearrangement uses TRBV30 and TRBJ1-6; D gene unclear. The CDR3 spans 15 residues. Trimming took off 1 base at V and 0 bases at J, with 7 bases between the two ends. Germline lookup yields CDR1 GTSNPN and CDR2 SVGIG (reference sequence). In DNA, the CDR3 is TGTGCCTGGAGTGAGACAATCTCCTATAATTCACCCCTCCACTTT. Protein product: CAWSETISYNSPLHF.

This chain links TRBV5-6 with TRBJ1-2; TRBD1 agrees at 11 bases. With 0 bases clipped from V and 8 bases from J, the junction kept 12 bases outside the gene matches. Germline V lookup: CDR1 SGHDT, CDR2 YYEEEE. CDR3 size: 17 residues. In DNA form, the CDR3 reads TGTGCCAGCAGCTTGGGTCCGGAGGACAGGGGGCGGGACGGCTACACCTTC. Translating gives CASSLGPEDRGRDGYTF. Filled out from reference TRBV5-6 and TRBJ1-2, the complete variable domain reads DAGVTQSPTHLIKTRGQQVTLRCSPKSGHDTVSWYQQALGQGPQFIFQYYEEEERQRGNFPDRFSGHQFPNYSSELNVNALLLGDSALYLCASSLGPEDRGRDGYTFGSGTRLTVV.

This clone is a singleton in its sample. The rearrangement uses TRBV5-1 and TRBJ2-2; 9 bases fit TRBD2. V was pared by 3 bases and J by 5 bases, with 11 bases of the junction left unmatched. This CDR3 has 17 residues. Germline V gene sequence: CDR1 SGHRS, CDR2 YFSETQ. The CDR3 bases are TGCGCCAGCAGCTGGGCCCGGGAGCGGGGGGTTACCGGGGAGCTGTTTTTT. Its protein product is CASSWARERGVTGELFF.

The chain employs TRBV3-1 (or the pseudogene TRBV3-2) and TRBJ1-1; the match to TRBD1 covers 10 bases. Germline CDR1 and CDR2: LGHDT and YNNKEL (reference sequence). V gave up 4 bases and J gave up 4 bases; unmatched junction bases: 9. There are 16 residues in the CDR3. CDR3 amino acids: CASSPRTGGGTTEAFF. In DNA form, the CDR3 reads TGTGCCAGCAGCCCCAGGACAGGGGGAGGGACCACTGAAGCTTTCTTT.

The chain joins TRBV19 to TRBJ1-1; maybe TRBD1 (6 bases). This CDR3 is built from 14 residues. Trimming removed 8 bases at V and 3 bases at J, with 16 bases between. Germline V gene data show CDR1 as LNHDA and CDR2 as SQIVND (reference sequence). Written as DNA, the CDR3 is TGTGCCAGTGTGAGGGGGGGGTTGGACACTGAAGCTTTCTTT. Amino acid sequence: CASVRGGLDTEAFF.